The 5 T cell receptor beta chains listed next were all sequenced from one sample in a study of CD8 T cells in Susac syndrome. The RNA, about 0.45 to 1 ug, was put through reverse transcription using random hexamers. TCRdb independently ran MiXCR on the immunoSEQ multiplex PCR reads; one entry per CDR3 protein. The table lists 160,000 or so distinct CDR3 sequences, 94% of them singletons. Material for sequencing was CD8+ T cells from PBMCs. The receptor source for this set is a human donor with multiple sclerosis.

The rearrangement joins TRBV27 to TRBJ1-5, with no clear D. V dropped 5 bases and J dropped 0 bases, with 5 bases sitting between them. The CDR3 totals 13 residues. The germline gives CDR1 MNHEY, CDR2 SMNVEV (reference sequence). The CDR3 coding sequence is TGTGCCAGCAGTCCTTATAGCAATCAGCCCCAGCATTTT. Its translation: CASSPYSNQPQHF.

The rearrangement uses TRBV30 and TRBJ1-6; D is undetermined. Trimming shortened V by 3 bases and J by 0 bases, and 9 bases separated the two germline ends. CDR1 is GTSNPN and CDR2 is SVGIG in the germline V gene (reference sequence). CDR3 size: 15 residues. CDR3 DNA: TGTGCCTGGAGCGGGCTGAGCTCCTATAATTCACCCCTCCACTTT. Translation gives CAWSGLSSYNSPLHF.

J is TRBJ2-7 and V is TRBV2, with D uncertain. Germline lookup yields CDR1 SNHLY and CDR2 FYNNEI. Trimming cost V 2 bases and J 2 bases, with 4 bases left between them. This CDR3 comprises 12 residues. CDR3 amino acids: CASSEPPYEQYF. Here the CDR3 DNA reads TGTGCCAGCAGTGAACCTCCCTACGAGCAGTACTTC.

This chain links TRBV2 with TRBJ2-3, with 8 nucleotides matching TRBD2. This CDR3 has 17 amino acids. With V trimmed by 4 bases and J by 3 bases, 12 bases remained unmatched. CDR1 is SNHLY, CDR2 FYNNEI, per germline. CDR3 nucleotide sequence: TGTGCCAGCAGTGTAGGGCTAGCGGGTTCCGGAACAGATACGCAGTATTTT. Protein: CASSVGLAGSGTDTQYF.

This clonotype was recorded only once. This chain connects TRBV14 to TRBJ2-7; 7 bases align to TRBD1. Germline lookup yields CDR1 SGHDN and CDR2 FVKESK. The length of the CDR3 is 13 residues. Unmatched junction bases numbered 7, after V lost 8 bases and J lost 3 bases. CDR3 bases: TGTGCCAGCGCGACAGGGTTTTACTACGAGCAGTACTTC. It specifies CASATGFYYEQYF.